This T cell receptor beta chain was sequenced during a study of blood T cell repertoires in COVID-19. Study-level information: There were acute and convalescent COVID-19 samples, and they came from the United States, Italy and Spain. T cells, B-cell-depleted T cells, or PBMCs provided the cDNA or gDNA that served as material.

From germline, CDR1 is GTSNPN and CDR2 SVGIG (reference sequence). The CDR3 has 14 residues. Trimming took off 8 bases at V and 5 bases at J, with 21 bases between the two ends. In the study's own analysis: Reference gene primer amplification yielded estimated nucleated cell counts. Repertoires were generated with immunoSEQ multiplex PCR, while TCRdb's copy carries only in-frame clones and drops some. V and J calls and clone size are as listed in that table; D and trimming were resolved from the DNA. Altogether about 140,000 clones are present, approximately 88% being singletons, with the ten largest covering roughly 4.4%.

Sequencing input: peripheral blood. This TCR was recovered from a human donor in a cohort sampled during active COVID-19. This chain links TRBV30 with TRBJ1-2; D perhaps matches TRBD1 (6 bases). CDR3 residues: CAGLKQGVIYGYTF. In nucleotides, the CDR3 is TGTGCCGGGTTGAAACAGGGAGTGATATATGGCTACACCTTC. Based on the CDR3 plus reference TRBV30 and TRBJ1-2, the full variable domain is SQTIHQWPATLVQPVGSPLSLECTVEGTSNPNLYWYRQAAGRGLQLLFYSVGIGQISSEVPQNLSASRPQDRQFILSSKKLLLSDSGFYLCAGLKQGVIYGYTFGSGTRLTVV.